These 21 T cell receptor beta chains were all obtained from the same sample, sequenced in a study of T cells in localized non-small cell lung cancer. Clones were read by immunoSEQ multiplex PCR, and TCRdb kept only the in-frame ones, dropping some. The sample carries 20,000 or so clones, about nine tenths recorded once. Sequences were derived from peripheral blood, sampled before any cancer treatment. The receptors originated from a woman between 35 and 75 years old with stage I lung adenocarcinoma.

This clone occurred once. The chain carries TRBV6-4 and TRBJ1-4; D unresolved. The CDR3 consists of 14 residues. The germline gives CDR1 MRHNA, CDR2 SNTAGT. V was clipped by 4 bases and J by 8 bases, with 14 bases between them. The CDR3 DNA sequence: TGTGCCAGCAGTGTCGGACTCCATCCCGAAAAACTGTTTTTT. Translation gives CASSVGLHPEKLFF.

The chain employs TRBV4-3 and TRBJ1-2; D is unresolved. The CDR3 length is 13 residues. The V end was cut by 4 bases, the J end by 3 bases, with 9 bases between. Germline V gene lookup returns CDR1 LGHNA and CDR2 YSLEER. The CDR3 nucleotides are TGCGCCAGCAGCCCCTCAGTGGACTATGGCTACACCTTC. Protein product: CASSPSVDYGYTF.

CDR3 sequence reads: CASRGGGAGYNSPLHF. In DNA, the CDR3 is TGTGCCAGCAGGGGAGGGGGCGCCGGGTATAATTCACCCCTCCACTTT. The rearrangement links TRBV27 to TRBJ1-6, with 7 positions matching TRBD1. V lost 6 bases and J lost 4; bases outside the gene matches: 9. Per germline, CDR1 MNHEY and CDR2 SMNVEV (reference sequence). The CDR3 totals 16 residues.

The chain combines TRBV7-2 with TRBJ2-1; weak D call: TRBD1 (5 bases). This CDR3 contains 15 residues. The germline V gene encodes CDR1 SGHTA and CDR2 FQGNSA. The V end was cut by 5 bases, the J end by 4 bases, with 15 bases between. The CDR3 is CASSATGRPYNEQFF. The CDR3 region has the DNA TGTGCCAGCAGCGCAACAGGTCGCCCGTACAATGAGCAGTTCTTC.

Only a few counts were recorded for this clone. This chain links TRBV6-1 with TRBJ2-2; weak D call: TRBD1 (6 bases). Germline CDR1 and CDR2: MNHNS and SASEGT. The CDR3 extends over 15 amino acids. V was pared by 6 bases and J by 0 bases, with 11 bases between. Here the CDR3 reads CASRDRNANTGELFF. As DNA, the CDR3 is TGTGCCAGCAGGGACAGAAACGCGAACACCGGGGAGCTGTTTTTT.

This rearrangement joins TRBV30 to TRBJ1-1, with D perhaps matching TRBD1 (5 bases). Trimming shortened V by 4 bases and J by 5 bases, and 17 bases separated the two germline ends. From germline, CDR1 is GTSNPN and CDR2 SVGIG (reference sequence). CDR3 length equals 14 residues. DNA for the CDR3: TGTGCCTGGATTATACCTCGGGGACGGACTGAAGCTTTCTTT. This encodes CAWIIPRGRTEAFF.

The rearrangement links TRBV5-6 to TRBJ2-5, with D possibly matching TRBD1 (6 bases). The CDR3 contains 13 residues. V was pared by 4 bases and J by 5 bases, with 12 bases between. Germline-derived CDR1 and CDR2 are SGHDT and YYEEEE. CDR3 region: CASSRGGRETQYF. CDR3 in DNA: TGTGCCAGCAGCCGAGGGGGTCGGGAGACCCAGTACTTC.

Note on this clone: Distinct nucleotide sequences in the sample also encode this CDR3. This chain links TRBV6-1 with TRBJ2-2, with D unclear. The CDR3 spans 13 residues. CDR1 is MNHNS, CDR2 SASEGT, per germline. V gave up 2 bases and J gave up 3 bases, with 4 bases separating them. CDR3 sequence (DNA): TGTGCCAGCAGTGAAAGGGACACCGGGGAGCTGTTTTTT. Its protein product is CASSERDTGELFF.

The chain uses TRBV13 and TRBJ1-4, with unresolved D. Germline V lookup: CDR1 PRHDT, CDR2 FYEKMQ (reference sequence). Between the trimmed V and J ends, which lost 5 bases and 6 bases, there was a span of 19 bases. The CDR3 consists of 16 residues. For the CDR3, the DNA is TGTGCCAGCAGCCCCAATCGGGGTCTAGGAGATGAAAAACTGTTTTTT. This sequence encodes CASSPNRGLGDEKLFF.

A few counts support this clone. The V and J genes are TRBV21-1 and TRBJ1-2; the table's D call of TRBD1 was not tested on the DNA. TRBV21-1 is assigned pseudogene status. The CDR3 is made up of 15 amino acids. The CDR3 protein is CASSKAGQGNYGYTF. The CDR3 DNA reads as TGTGCCAGCAGCAAAGCGGGACAGGGAAACTATGGCTACACCTTC.

The chain recombines TRBV7-8 with TRBJ1-1; perhaps TRBD1 as D (5 bases). The CDR3 is 18 amino acids. Deletions cut 0 bases from V and 0 bases from J, with 17 bases between. CDR1 and CDR2 from the germline V gene are SGHVS and FQNEAQ. CDR3 in DNA: TGTGCCAGCAGCTTAGCGCCTCGGAGGGACCTCCTGAACACTGAAGCTTTCTTT. The encoded protein is CASSLAPRRDLLNTEAFF.

The chain employs TRBV5-1 and TRBJ1-2; TRBD1 aligns across 7 bases. This CDR3 has 19 amino acids. Germline CDR1 and CDR2: SGHRS and YFSETQ. V dropped 0 bases and J dropped 4; count of bases not matched to a gene: 18. The CDR3 nucleotides read TGCGCCAGCAGCTTGGTAAACAACCCTGCTACCGGGACAGCCTATGGCTACACCTTC. Protein sequence: CASSLVNNPATGTAYGYTF.

The chain has TRBV6-6 and TRBJ1-4; D not certain. CDR1 is MNHNY, CDR2 SVGAGI, per germline (reference sequence). The CDR3 is made up of 13 amino acids. V was pared by 2 bases and J by 7 bases, with 8 bases between. Here the CDR3 DNA reads TGTGCCAGCAGTTACGGGAGGTCTGAAAAACTGTTTTTT. Its protein is CASSYGRSEKLFF.

V usage is TRBV2 and J usage is TRBJ1-1; 10 nucleotides agree with TRBD1. Germline CDR1 is SNHLY and CDR2 is FYNNEI. Trimming removed 4 bases from V and 4 bases from J; junction bases left unmatched: 3. CDR3 length: 14 amino acids. CDR3 loop: CASSGQGAPTEAFF. CDR3 nucleotide sequence: TGTGCCAGCAGTGGACAGGGGGCGCCCACTGAAGCTTTCTTT.

The V and J genes are TRBV11-3 and TRBJ2-5; D is uncertain. Germline CDR1 SGHNT, CDR2 YENEEA. CDR3 size: 14 residues. With 1 base removed from V and 4 bases from J, the gap between germline ends came to 10 bases. DNA of the CDR3: TGTGCCAGCAGCTTAGGGTTCGTAGGAGAGACCCAGTACTTC. Its protein is CASSLGFVGETQYF. Combining the CDR3 with reference TRBV11-3 and TRBJ2-5 gives the whole variable domain EAGVVQSPRYKIIEKKQPVAFWCNPISGHNTLYWYLQNLGQGPELLIRYENEEAVDDSQLPKDRFSAERLKGVDSTLKIQPAELGDSAVYLCASSLGFVGETQYFGPGTRLLVL.

The V gene is TRBV30, the J gene TRBJ1-2, with 8 positions matching TRBD1. The V gene end was trimmed by 3 bases and the J gene end by 7 bases; junction bases not matched to a gene: 7. The CDR3 has 13 residues. CDR1 is GTSNPN, CDR2 SVGIG, per germline (reference sequence). CDR3 coding DNA: TGTGCCTGGAGGACCAAACAGGGGGTTGGCTACACCTTC. It is translated as CAWRTKQGVGYTF.

The rearrangement links TRBV28 to TRBJ1-3, with D possibly being TRBD1 (5 bases). The CDR3 has 15 residues. Germline values: CDR1 MDHEN, CDR2 SYDVKM. Trimming pared 4 bases from V and 2 bases from J, leaving 12 bases between. The DNA for the CDR3 is TGTGCCAGCAGTTCCCCGGGACCTACTGGAAACACCATATATTTT. Amino acid sequence: CASSSPGPTGNTIYF.

CDR3 coding DNA: TGTGCCAGCAGTTCCTTAGGGGGCGCGTCCAAAAACATTCAGTACTTC. Translation gives CASSSLGGASKNIQYF. The V call is TRBV27, the J call TRBJ2-4, with 7 bases identical to TRBD1. Germline CDR1 MNHEY, CDR2 SMNVEV (reference sequence). The V and J ends lost 4 bases and 2 bases, in that order; junction bases with no gene match: 8. This CDR3 is 16 amino acids long.

The rearrangement joins TRBV4-3 to TRBJ2-4; TRBD2 matches 7 bases. The V segment lost 1 base and the J segment 7 bases; nucleotides outside the gene matches: 10. The germline gives CDR1 LGHNA, CDR2 YSLEER. The CDR3 runs to 16 residues. The CDR3 region has the DNA TGCGCCAGCAGCCAAGCTTATTCGGGAGGTATGAACATTCAGTACTTC. Residues: CASSQAYSGGMNIQYF.

The chain couples TRBV5-6 to TRBJ2-3, with D tentatively TRBD1 (6 bases). Trimming pared 0 bases from V and 0 bases from J, leaving 8 bases between. CDR1 SGHDT and CDR2 YYEEEE come from the germline V gene. The CDR3 has 15 residues. CDR3 protein: CASSLGGGSTDTQYF. As DNA, the CDR3 is TGTGCCAGCAGCTTGGGAGGGGGTAGCACAGATACGCAGTATTTT.

The CDR3 here is CASSLVASENTGELFF. The CDR3 DNA reads TGTGCCAGCAGCTTGGTGGCTAGCGAGAACACCGGGGAGCTGTTTTTT. The chain recombines TRBV5-6 with TRBJ2-2, with D possibly being TRBD2 (6 bases). V lost 0 bases to trimming and J lost 1 base, with 10 bases between them. CDR3 size: 16 residues. The germline V gene encodes CDR1 SGHDT and CDR2 YYEEEE.